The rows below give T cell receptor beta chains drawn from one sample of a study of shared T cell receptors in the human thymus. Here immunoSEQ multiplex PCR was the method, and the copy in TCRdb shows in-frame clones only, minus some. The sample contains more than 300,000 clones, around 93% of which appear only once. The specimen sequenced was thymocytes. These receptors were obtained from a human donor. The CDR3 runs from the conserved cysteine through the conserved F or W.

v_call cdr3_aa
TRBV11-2 CASSSGPSNQPQHF
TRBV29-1 CSVGGKQSNQPQHF
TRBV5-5 CASSSPGDTGELFF
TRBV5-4 CASRNSGTSTDTQYF
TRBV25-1 CASSVRTVEAFF
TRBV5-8 CASSFRVAGNTIYF
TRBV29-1 CSVEVGGGRRQETQYF
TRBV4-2 CASSQEGTSGRASYNEQFF
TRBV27 CASTSGTSGSYEQYF
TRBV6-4 CASSATSEYTGGELFF
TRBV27 CASSLSSRGLYNEQFF
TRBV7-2 CASSLYKGQDYEQYF
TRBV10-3 CAIGTSGTKTVYEQYF
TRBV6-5 CASSVSSSQPQHF
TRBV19 CASSIYDGRFTGELFF
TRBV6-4 CASSAEIKPSSTDTQYF
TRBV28 CASSFGQGDGNQPQHF
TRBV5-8 CASSFLYTF
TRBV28 CASRRLTGRNEQFF
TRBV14 CASSQDLGVGTGELFF
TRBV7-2 CASPNKGRISGNTIYF
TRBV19 CASSIPPGTSGPDTQYF
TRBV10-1 CASSEETGVLGEQYF
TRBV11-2 CASSLVGFGNTIYF
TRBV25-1 CASSELRSSEDTGELFF
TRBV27 CASSLVFVRGLRGETQYF
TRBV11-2 CASSLAGGGSYNEQFF
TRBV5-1 CASSFTYTYGYTF
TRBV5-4 CASSDRADSGNTIYF
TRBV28 CASSLPKGETEAFF
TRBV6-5 CASSRGIQNTEAFF
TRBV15 CATSRDGGTSGSRRETQYF
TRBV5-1 CASSLKRRGTDTQYF
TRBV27 CASTPVQGSNNEQFF
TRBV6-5 CASSQDRGLEEKLFF
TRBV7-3 CASSLRPGGEQYF